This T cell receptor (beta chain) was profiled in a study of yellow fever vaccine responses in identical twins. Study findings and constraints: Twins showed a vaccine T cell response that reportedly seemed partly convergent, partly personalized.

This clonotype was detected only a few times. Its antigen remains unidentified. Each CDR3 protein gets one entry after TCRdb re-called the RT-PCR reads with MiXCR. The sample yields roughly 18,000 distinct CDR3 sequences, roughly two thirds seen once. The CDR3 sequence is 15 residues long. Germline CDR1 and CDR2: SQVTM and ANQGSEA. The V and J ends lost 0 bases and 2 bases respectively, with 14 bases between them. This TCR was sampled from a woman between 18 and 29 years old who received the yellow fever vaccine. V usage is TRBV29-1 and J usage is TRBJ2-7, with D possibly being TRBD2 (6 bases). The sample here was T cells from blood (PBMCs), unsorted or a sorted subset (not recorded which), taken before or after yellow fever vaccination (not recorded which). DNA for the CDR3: TGCAGCGTTGAAGATTTGGAGGGGAAGGCCTACGAGCAGTACTTC. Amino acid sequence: CSVEDLEGKAYEQYF.